Listed here is a single TCR beta chain. Its antigen remains unidentified. No qualities accompany the bases; no much larger clone lies one base away. The immunoSEQ Assay, a bias-controlled multiplex PCR, was used to amplify TCRbeta CDR3 regions from genomic DNA. Per the authors' processing: The number of nucleated cells in each sample was estimated from the amplification of reference gene primers within the assay. Sequence reads were collapsed and filtered to measure the absolute abundance of every unique TCRbeta CDR3 rearrangement. For each sample, productive Simpson clonality was calculated by taking the square root of Simpson's diversity index across productive rearrangements. The source is immuneACCESS, and TCRdb retained only in-frame sequences with V and J called. Part of the clones is not carried over; for the studies checked, unresolved V genes explain less than half of this, and the remainder is unexplained. V and J calls and clone size are as listed in that table; D and trimming were resolved from the DNA. This sample lists hundreds of thousands of clones; roughly 84% were detected once. Of the sample, around 9.2% falls within the top ten clones.

This specimen belongs to a study of blood T cell repertoires in COVID-19 (TCRdb year 2020). Concerning the study at large: The collaborator samples originated in the United States, Italy and Spain and spanned the acute and convalescent phases of COVID-19. The prospective study material was composed of cDNA or gDNA derived from T cells, B-cell-depleted T cells, or PBMCs. Deeply sampled blood TCRbeta repertoires from subjects exposed to, actively infected with, or recovered from COVID-19 were included in the dataset. The repertoires were made available in a free public database intended to serve as a resource for research on the immune response to SARS-CoV-2. Samples were obtained from the ongoing ImmuneRACE study (first 160 participants) and from 1,254 subjects provided by 6 global collaborators. Nearly every sample came with metadata listing a de-identified subject ID, COVID-19 status, age in years and sex. Where available, HLA class I and class II types were taken from metadata supplied by the sample provider and were not determined by assay-based typing. Points the paper makes about the study in general: Clinical and demographic metadata were provided uncurated, with the amount varying by source and participant.

CDR3 length: 14 amino acids, cysteine to phenylalanine. CDR3 DNA only is kept here, 42 bases in frame from base 1. The germline V gene (reference sequence) supplies CDR1 SEHNR and CDR2 FQNEAQ. The V and J ends are trimmed by 2 bases and 6 bases, leaving 8 bases between them. Collaborating institutions collected whole blood in K2EDTA tubes following their own protocols. Collaborator samples were shipped for TCRbeta analysis as frozen whole blood, isolated PBMCs, or DNA extracted from either sample type. Sequenced input: peripheral blood. The chain is assembled from TRBV7-9 and TRBJ1-6; the D gene lacks a confident call. The clonotype comes from a human donor in a cohort sampled during active COVID-19. Here is the DNA: TGTGCCAGCAGCTTAAATGCAGTTAATTCACCCCTCCACTTT. The resulting protein is CASSLNAVNSPLHF.